This passage covers 27 T cell receptor beta chains from one sample sequenced in a study of blood T cell repertoires in COVID-19. The repertoire was sequenced with immunoSEQ multiplex PCR; TCRdb's copy has only in-frame clones and lacks some. This table holds over 150,000 clones, roughly 80% found once. The sequenced sample was peripheral blood. The receptors derive from a woman of 80 years or more with COVID-19, enrolled during active disease.

The chain carries TRBV5-1 and TRBJ2-2, with TRBD2 matching over 7 bases. The CDR3 extends over 16 amino acids. Germline loops: CDR1 SGHRS, CDR2 YFSETQ. V lost 3 bases and J lost 4; bases outside the gene matches: 9. The CDR3 sequence is CASSSERGPTTGELFF. CDR3 in DNA: TGCGCCAGCAGCTCGGAGCGGGGTCCGACCACCGGGGAGCTGTTTTTT.

The V and J genes are TRBV4-2 and TRBJ2-7; D not certain. The CDR3 is 16 residues long. Trimming left V 0 bases short and J 0 bases short, with 12 bases between. Germline V gives CDR1 LGHNA, CDR2 YNFKEQ. In nucleotides, the CDR3 is TGTGCCAGCAGCCAAGATGATACAGTGTTCTCCTACGAGCAGTACTTC. It specifies CASSQDDTVFSYEQYF.

The rearrangement links TRBV2 to TRBJ1-2; D might be TRBD1 (6 bases). Trimming pared 6 bases from V and 7 bases from J, leaving 18 bases between. Germline-derived CDR1 and CDR2 are SNHLY and FYNNEI. The CDR3 has 14 amino acids. The CDR3 here is CASRGDTEEGGYTF. In DNA form, the CDR3 reads TGTGCCAGCAGGGGGGACACTGAAGAGGGTGGCTACACCTTC. Full variable domain (missing parts from reference TRBV2 and TRBJ1-2): EPEVTQTPSHQVTQMGQEVILRCVPISNHLYFYWYRQILGQKVEFLVSFYNNEISEKSEIFDDQFSVERPDGSNFTLKIRSTKLEDSAMYFCASRGDTEEGGYTFGSGTRLTVV.

The V gene is TRBV19, the J gene TRBJ2-2, with D perhaps matching TRBD2 (6 bases). Trimming removed 8 bases at V and 3 bases at J, with 10 bases between. The CDR3 is 13 residues long. Germline V gene lookup returns CDR1 LNHDA and CDR2 SQIVND (reference sequence). This chain's CDR3 is CASGGLYTGELFF. The CDR3 nucleotides are TGTGCCAGTGGGGGACTTTACACCGGGGAGCTGTTTTTT.

J is TRBJ1-5 and V is TRBV5-5, with 7 bases matching TRBD1. Trimming cost V 4 bases and J 2 bases; bases outside gene matches: 9. Germline lookup yields CDR1 SGHKS and CDR2 YYEKEE (reference sequence). The CDR3 is 16 residues long. CDR3 protein: CASSLDRERGNQPQHF. CDR3 sequence (DNA): TGTGCCAGCAGCCTAGACAGGGAACGGGGCAATCAGCCCCAGCATTTT.

J is TRBJ1-1 and V is TRBV7-6, with D possibly matching TRBD1 (6 bases). Trimming pared 5 bases from V and 4 bases from J, leaving 17 bases between. The CDR3 contains 15 residues. Per germline, CDR1 SGHVS and CDR2 FNYEAQ. DNA for the CDR3: TGTGCCAGCAGCCCTTTTGGGGGCGAGGGCACTGAAGCTTTCTTT. Its protein product is CASSPFGGEGTEAFF. The full variable domain, with the rest looked up from reference TRBV7-6 and TRBJ1-1, is GAGVSQSPRYKVTKRGQDVALRCDPISGHVSLYWYRQALGQGPEFLTYFNYEAQQDKSGLPNDRFSAERPEGSISTLTIQRTEQRDSAMYRCASSPFGGEGTEAFFGQGTRLTVV.

V is TRBV9 and J is TRBJ1-2, with 11 bases that match TRBD1. This CDR3 region has 15 residues. CDR1 is SGDLS, CDR2 YYNGEE, per germline. J lost 8 bases, V lost 0 bases, and 6 bases had no gene match. CDR3 protein: CASSVDGQGAAGYTF. The CDR3 nucleotides read TGTGCCAGCAGCGTAGATGGACAGGGGGCAGCGGGCTACACCTTC.

The gene calls are TRBV7-6 and TRBJ2-1, with no clear D. The germline V gene encodes CDR1 SGHVS and CDR2 FNYEAQ. Between the trimmed V and J ends, which lost 7 bases and 4 bases, there was a span of 5 bases. This CDR3 has 11 amino acids. The CDR3 spells CASNIYNEQFF. The CDR3, as DNA: TGTGCCAGCAACATATACAATGAGCAGTTCTTC.

The CDR3 nucleotides are TGTGCCAGCAGCTTAGATAGCGGCAACTCCTACGAGCAGTACTTC. Amino acid sequence: CASSLDSGNSYEQYF. V gene TRBV11-1 combines with J gene TRBJ2-7; a possible D gene is TRBD2 (6 bases). The CDR3 length is 15 residues. Looked up from germline, CDR1 is SGHAT and CDR2 is FQDESV (reference sequence). Trimming pared 1 base from V and 0 bases from J, leaving 10 bases between.

The chain links TRBV30 to TRBJ1-2, with TRBD1 as a possible D gene (5 bases). The CDR3 is made up of 15 amino acids. V lost 3 bases, J lost 4 bases, and 18 bases lay in between. CDR1 and CDR2 (germline): GTSNPN, SVGIG (reference sequence). The CDR3 DNA is TGTGCCTGGAGCGCCTCGGGGGGTTCTTCCTATGGCTACACCTTC. Amino acids: CAWSASGGSSYGYTF. The full variable domain, completed using reference TRBV30 and TRBJ1-2, is SQTIHQWPATLVQPVGSPLSLECTVEGTSNPNLYWYRQAAGRGLQLLFYSVGIGQISSEVPQNLSASRPQDRQFILSSKKLLLSDSGFYLCAWSASGGSSYGYTFGSGTRLTVV.

V usage is TRBV6-5 and J usage is TRBJ2-2, with 7 bases matching TRBD1. The CDR3 runs 15 residues. V shed 6 bases and J 2 bases; nucleotides not matched to a gene: 6. The germline V gene encodes CDR1 MNHEY and CDR2 SVGAGI. CDR3 nucleotide sequence: TGTGCCAGCAGGGACGACAGGGTCAACACCGGGGAGCTGTTTTTT. Protein product: CASRDDRVNTGELFF.

V is TRBV7-2 and J is TRBJ2-7; a weak D match, TRBD1 (8 bases). V lost 2 bases and J lost 2, with 25 bases in between. Per the germline V gene, CDR1 is SGHTA and CDR2 is FQGNSA. The length of the CDR3 is 19 residues. The CDR3: CASSLTLPGGTGQTYEQYF. CDR3 sequence (DNA): TGTGCCAGCAGCTTAACTCTGCCCGGGGGGACAGGCCAAACCTACGAGCAGTACTTC.

This clone was seen just once. The V gene is TRBV6-6, the J gene TRBJ2-3, with TRBD1 matching over 8 bases. The CDR3 contains 13 residues. Germline lookup yields CDR1 MNHNY and CDR2 SVGAGI (reference sequence). V dropped 1 base and J dropped 6; count of bases not matched to a gene: 0. In DNA form, the CDR3 reads TGTGCCAGCAGTTACTGGGACAGGGATACGCAGTATTTT. Translating gives CASSYWDRDTQYF.

This chain joins TRBV20-1 and TRBJ2-1; 8 bases fit TRBD1. CDR3 length: 15 residues. V was pared by 3 bases and J by 5 bases, with 9 bases of the junction left unmatched. In germline, CDR1 is DFQATT, CDR2 SNEGSKA (reference sequence). The CDR3 protein is CSASLWDRTNNEQFF. The CDR3 DNA sequence: TGCAGTGCTAGTTTATGGGACAGGACGAACAATGAGCAGTTCTTC.

This clone came up a few times. This chain links TRBV28 with TRBJ1-2; TRBD1 agrees at 10 bases. CDR3 length: 14 residues. The V gene's germline CDR1 is MDHEN and CDR2 SYDVKM. V trimming: 6 bases; J trimming: 6 bases; junction bases outside the gene matches: 7. The DNA for the CDR3 is TGTGCCAGCAGCCTAGGGACAGGGGTTGATGGCTACACCTTC. Protein product: CASSLGTGVDGYTF.

The CDR3 nucleotides read TGTGCCAGCAGCTTAGCTACTAGCGGGCCTTACGAGCAGTACTTC. Residues: CASSLATSGPYEQYF. This chain joins TRBV7-2 and TRBJ2-7; 9 bases line up with TRBD2. V lost 0 bases and J lost 4; bases outside the gene matches: 4. The CDR3 consists of 15 residues. CDR1 and CDR2 from the germline V gene are SGHTA and FQGNSA.

This clone showed up many times. The chain links TRBV7-9 to TRBJ2-1, with D possibly TRBD2 on 6 matching bases. The CDR3 has 15 residues. The V gene lost 4 bases and the J gene lost 5 bases, with 15 bases spanning the gap. From germline, CDR1 is SEHNR and CDR2 FQNEAQ (reference sequence). CDR3 sequence (DNA): TGTGCCAGCAGCTCCCGACTAGATTCCGACAATGAGCAGTTCTTC. Translated: CASSSRLDSDNEQFF.

This sequence joins TRBV6-6 and TRBJ1-1; D unclear. Germline V CDR1 and CDR2: MNHNY, SVGAGI (reference sequence). Trimming took off 6 bases at V and 11 bases at J, with 16 bases between the two ends. CDR3 length: 12 residues. The CDR3 spells CASSPDFPGAFF. CDR3 sequence (DNA): TGTGCCAGCAGCCCCGACTTCCCCGGGGCTTTCTTT.

The chain couples TRBV4-1 to TRBJ2-3; 8 bases fit TRBD2. Germline trimming cut 5 bases from V and 1 base from J; bases unmatched to any gene: 20. Germline lookup yields CDR1 MGHRA and CDR2 YSYEKL. There are 20 residues in the CDR3. CDR3 region: CASSETPGLAPRGGTDTQYF. The CDR3 DNA reads TGCGCCAGCAGCGAGACGCCCGGACTAGCCCCCCGAGGGGGCACAGATACGCAGTATTTT.

This chain links TRBV27 with TRBJ2-7, with D perhaps TRBD2 (6 bases). This CDR3 comprises 17 residues. The germline V and J ends were trimmed by 5 bases and 4 bases, with 24 bases remaining between them. Per the germline V gene, CDR1 is MNHEY and CDR2 is SMNVEV (reference sequence). The chain's CDR3 is CASSDVQGGPGSYEQYF. The DNA for the CDR3 is TGTGCCAGCAGTGACGTCCAGGGAGGTCCCGGGAGTTACGAGCAGTACTTC.

The rearrangement links TRBV10-2 to TRBJ1-5; 8 positions agree with TRBD1. Germline trimming cut 6 bases from V and 0 bases from J; bases unmatched to any gene: 4. The CDR3 is 15 amino acids. Looked up from germline, CDR1 is WSHSY and CDR2 is SAAADI. As DNA, the CDR3 is TGCGCCAGCAGCCAGGGGGCAGGTAGCAATCAGCCCCAGCATTTT. Translation gives CASSQGAGSNQPQHF.

The rearrangement uses TRBV6-5 and TRBJ2-1; a possible D gene is TRBD1 (6 bases). V lost 6 bases, J lost 0 bases, and 9 bases lay in between. CDR1 and CDR2 (germline): MNHEY, SVGAGI. This CDR3 is built from 14 residues. CDR3 amino acids: CASRSTGSYNEQFF. Here the CDR3 DNA reads TGTGCCAGCAGGTCGACAGGCTCCTACAATGAGCAGTTCTTC.

V and J are TRBV9 and TRBJ2-1; a possible D gene is TRBD2 (5 bases). This CDR3 spans 19 amino acids. V gave up 0 bases and J gave up 4 bases, with 23 bases separating them. Germline assignment: CDR1 SGDLS and CDR2 YYNGEE. CDR3 nucleotide sequence: TGTGCCAGCAGCGTAGATATTTCGGGAAGACCCCTCGTATACAATGAGCAGTTCTTC. It is translated as CASSVDISGRPLVYNEQFF.

This rearrangement joins TRBV7-3 to TRBJ2-7, with D perhaps TRBD2 (6 bases). Germline V gene sequence: CDR1 SGHTA, CDR2 FQGTGA. This CDR3 comprises 13 residues. V gave up 5 bases and J gave up 7 bases, with 15 bases separating them. CDR3 sequence: CASSPRVGREQYF. CDR3 bases: TGTGCCAGCAGCCCGCGGGTGGGGAGGGAGCAGTACTTC.

This rearrangement joins TRBV7-9 to TRBJ2-1; a possible D gene is TRBD2 (5 bases). There are 15 residues in the CDR3. V was trimmed by 5 bases and J by 3 bases, leaving 14 bases between them. CDR1 and CDR2 from the germline V gene are SEHNR and FQNEAQ (reference sequence). The CDR3 region has the DNA TGTGCCAGCAGCCGAGCTGCGGGTGTCTACAATGAGCAGTTCTTC. It codes for CASSRAAGVYNEQFF.

In its sample, this clone was seen a few times. The rearrangement uses TRBV10-3 and TRBJ2-1; no clear D gene. Germline V gives CDR1 ENHRY, CDR2 SYGVKD. Trimming pared 0 bases from V and 4 bases from J, leaving 4 bases between. The CDR3 spans 13 residues. CDR3 sequence (DNA): TGTGCCATCAGTGAGTCTCAGTACAATGAGCAGTTCTTC. Translating it yields CAISESQYNEQFF.

The chain joins TRBV5-5 to TRBJ1-4; 9 nucleotides align to TRBD1. The CDR3 contains 16 residues. V was pared by 1 base and J by 7 bases, with 8 bases of the junction left unmatched. Germline values: CDR1 SGHKS, CDR2 YYEKEE (reference sequence). Written as DNA, the CDR3 is TGTGCCAGCAGCTTGCATATAGACAGGGGGATTGAAAAACTGTTTTTT. It codes for CASSLHIDRGIEKLFF.